The T cell receptor (beta chain) under discussion was sequenced for a study of T cell repertoires in cytomegalovirus infection. General study findings and limits: CMV-specific HLA-C-restricted TCR beta clonotypes dominated the ex vivo response.

TCRdb re-derived calls from the reads in MiXCR, one entry per CDR3 protein. The data contain about 770,000 distinct CDR3 sequences, almost 30% of them singletons. CDR3 length: 16 amino acids. With 3 bases clipped from V and 0 bases from J, the junction kept 5 bases outside the gene matches. As to this clonotype: Antigen specificity is unknown.

Specimen: cultured CD8+ T cells from PBMCs, collected from culture after CMV antigen stimulation. This TCR was sampled from a human donor in good health (CMV status not recorded). Some clones in this sample may be carry-over from other donors' samples. This sequence joins TRBV12-3 or TRBV12-4 and TRBJ2-7, with 10 bases aligning to TRBD1. The CDR3 DNA reads as TGTGCCAGCAGTTTTTCCGGGACAGGGGTCTCCTACGAGCAGTACGTC. This translates into CASSFSGTGVSYEQYV.